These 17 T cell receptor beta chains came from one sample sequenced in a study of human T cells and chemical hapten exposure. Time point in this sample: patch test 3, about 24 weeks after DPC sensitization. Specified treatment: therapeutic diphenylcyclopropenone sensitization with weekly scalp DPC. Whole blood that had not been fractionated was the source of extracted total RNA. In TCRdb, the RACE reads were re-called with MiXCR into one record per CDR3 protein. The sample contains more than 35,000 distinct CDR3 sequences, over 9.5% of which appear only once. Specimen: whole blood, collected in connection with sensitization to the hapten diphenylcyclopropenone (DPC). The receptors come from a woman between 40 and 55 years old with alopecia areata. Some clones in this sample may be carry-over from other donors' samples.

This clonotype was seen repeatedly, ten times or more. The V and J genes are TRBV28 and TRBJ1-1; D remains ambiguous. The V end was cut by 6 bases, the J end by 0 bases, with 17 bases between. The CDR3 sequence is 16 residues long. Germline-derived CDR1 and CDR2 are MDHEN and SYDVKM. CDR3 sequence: CASSESGLAMNTEAFF. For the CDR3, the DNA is TGTGCCAGCAGCGAGAGTGGGCTGGCTATGAACACTGAAGCTTTCTTT. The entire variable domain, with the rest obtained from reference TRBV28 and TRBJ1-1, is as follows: DVKVTQSSRYLVKRTGEKVFLECVQDMDHENMFWYRQDPGLGLRLIYFSYDVKMKEKGDIPEGYSVSREKKERFSLILESASTNQTSMYLCASSESGLAMNTEAFFGQGTRLTVV.

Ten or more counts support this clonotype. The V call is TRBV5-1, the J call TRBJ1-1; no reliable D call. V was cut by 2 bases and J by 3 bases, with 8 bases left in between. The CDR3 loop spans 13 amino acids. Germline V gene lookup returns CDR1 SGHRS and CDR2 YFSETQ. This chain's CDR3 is CASSFKGDTEAFF. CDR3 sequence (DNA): TGCGCCAGCAGCTTCAAGGGAGACACTGAAGCTTTCTTT.

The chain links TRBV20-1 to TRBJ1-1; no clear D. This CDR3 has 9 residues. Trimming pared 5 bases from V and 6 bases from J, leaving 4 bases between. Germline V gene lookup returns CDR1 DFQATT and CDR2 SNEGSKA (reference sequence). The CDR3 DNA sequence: TGCAGTGCTTCCCCTGAAGCTTTCTTT. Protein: CSASPEAFF.

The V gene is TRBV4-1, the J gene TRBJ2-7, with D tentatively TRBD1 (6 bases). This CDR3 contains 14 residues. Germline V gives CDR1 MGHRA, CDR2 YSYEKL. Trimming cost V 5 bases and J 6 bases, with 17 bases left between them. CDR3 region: CASSTHPQGIEQYF. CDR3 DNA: TGCGCCAGCAGCACTCACCCACAGGGCATCGAGCAGTACTTC.

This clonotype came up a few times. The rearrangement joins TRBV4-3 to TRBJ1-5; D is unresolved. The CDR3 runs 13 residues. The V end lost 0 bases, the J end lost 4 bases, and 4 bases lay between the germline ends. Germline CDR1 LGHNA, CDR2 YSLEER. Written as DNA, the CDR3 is TGCGCCAGCAGCCAAGAGGTGAATCAGCCCCAGCATTTT. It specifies CASSQEVNQPQHF.

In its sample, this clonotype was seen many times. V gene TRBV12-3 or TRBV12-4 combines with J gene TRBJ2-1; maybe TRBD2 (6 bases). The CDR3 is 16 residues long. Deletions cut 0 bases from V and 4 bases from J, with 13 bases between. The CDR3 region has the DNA TGTGCCAGCAGTTTAGCTGGCGGGAAGGGATACAATGAGCAGTTCTTC. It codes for CASSLAGGKGYNEQFF.

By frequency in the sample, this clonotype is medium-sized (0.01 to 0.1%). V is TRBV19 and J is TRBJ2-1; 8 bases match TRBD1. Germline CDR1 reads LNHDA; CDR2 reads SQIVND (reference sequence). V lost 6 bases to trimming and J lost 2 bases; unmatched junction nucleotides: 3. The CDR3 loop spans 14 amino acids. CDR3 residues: CASSGQGPYNEQFF. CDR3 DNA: TGTGCCAGTAGCGGACAGGGCCCCTACAATGAGCAGTTCTTC.

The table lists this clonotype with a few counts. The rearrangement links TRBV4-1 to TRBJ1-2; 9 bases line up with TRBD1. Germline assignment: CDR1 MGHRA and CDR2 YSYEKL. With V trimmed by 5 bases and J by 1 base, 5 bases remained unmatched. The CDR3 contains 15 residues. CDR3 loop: CASSYDRGFNYGYTF. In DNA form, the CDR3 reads TGCGCCAGCAGCTATGACAGGGGGTTTAACTATGGCTACACCTTC.

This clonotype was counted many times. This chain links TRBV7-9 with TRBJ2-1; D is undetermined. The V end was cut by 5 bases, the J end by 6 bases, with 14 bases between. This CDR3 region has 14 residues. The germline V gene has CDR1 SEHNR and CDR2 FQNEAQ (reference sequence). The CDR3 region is CASSLLVGANEQFF. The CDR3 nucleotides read TGTGCCAGCAGCCTCCTGGTTGGCGCCAATGAGCAGTTCTTC.

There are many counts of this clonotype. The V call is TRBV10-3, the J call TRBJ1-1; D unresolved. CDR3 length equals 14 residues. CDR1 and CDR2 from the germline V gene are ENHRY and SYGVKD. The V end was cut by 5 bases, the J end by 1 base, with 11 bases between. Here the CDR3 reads CAISSREPNTEAFF. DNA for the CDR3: TGTGCCATCAGTTCGAGGGAGCCGAACACTGAAGCTTTCTTT.

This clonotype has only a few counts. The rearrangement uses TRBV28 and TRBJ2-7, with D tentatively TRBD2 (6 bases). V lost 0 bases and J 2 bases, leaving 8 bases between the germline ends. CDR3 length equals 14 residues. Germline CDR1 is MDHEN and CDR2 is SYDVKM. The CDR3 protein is CASSLWEGTYEQYF. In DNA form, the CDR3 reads TGTGCCAGCAGTTTATGGGAGGGTACCTACGAGCAGTACTTC.

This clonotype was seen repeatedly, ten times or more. Written as DNA, the CDR3 is TGCAGTGCTAACGATCCCGCGGTCTCCTACAATGAGCAGTTCTTC. As protein: CSANDPAVSYNEQFF. The genes are TRBV20-1 and TRBJ2-1; D ambiguous. V was shortened by 4 bases and J by 0 bases, with 13 bases between the two germline ends. CDR3 length: 15 residues. Looked up from germline, CDR1 is DFQATT and CDR2 is SNEGSKA (reference sequence).

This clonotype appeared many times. CDR3 DNA sequence: TGTGCCACCACTCCCCCTACTACGCCGCCCAATGAGCAGTTCTTC. Residues: CATTPPTTPPNEQFF. The chain combines TRBV15 with TRBJ2-1, with unresolved D. CDR1 LNHNV and CDR2 YYDKDF come from the germline V gene (reference sequence). The CDR3 covers 15 residues. V was shortened by 7 bases and J by 6 bases, with 19 bases between the two germline ends.

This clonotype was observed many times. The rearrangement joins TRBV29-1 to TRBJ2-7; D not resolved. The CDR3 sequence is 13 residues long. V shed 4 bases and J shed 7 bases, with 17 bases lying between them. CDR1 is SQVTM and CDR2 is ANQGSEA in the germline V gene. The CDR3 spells CSVGLAPLGEQYF. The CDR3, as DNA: TGCAGCGTTGGGCTCGCCCCCCTGGGGGAGCAGTACTTC.

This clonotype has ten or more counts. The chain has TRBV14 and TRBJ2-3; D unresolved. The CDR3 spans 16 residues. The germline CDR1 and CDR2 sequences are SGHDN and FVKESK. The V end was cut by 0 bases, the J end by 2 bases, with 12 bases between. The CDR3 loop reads CASSQDHGISTDTQYF. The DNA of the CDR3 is TGTGCCAGCAGCCAAGATCATGGGATCTCCACAGATACGCAGTATTTT.

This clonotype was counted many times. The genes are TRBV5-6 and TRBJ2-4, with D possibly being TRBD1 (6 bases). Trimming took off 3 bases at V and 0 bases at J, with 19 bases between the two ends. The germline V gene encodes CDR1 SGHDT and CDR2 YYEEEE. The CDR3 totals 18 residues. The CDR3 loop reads CASSSDRDIWLAKNIQYF. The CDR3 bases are TGTGCCAGCAGCTCTGACCGGGACATTTGGTTAGCCAAAAACATTCAGTACTTC.

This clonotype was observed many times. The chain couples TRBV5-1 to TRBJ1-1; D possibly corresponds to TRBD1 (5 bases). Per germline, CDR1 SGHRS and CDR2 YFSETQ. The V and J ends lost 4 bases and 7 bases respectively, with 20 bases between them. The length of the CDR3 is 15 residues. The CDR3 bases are TGCGCCAGCAGCATTGAAGGTCTTGGCGACAGTGAAGCTTTCTTT. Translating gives CASSIEGLGDSEAFF.